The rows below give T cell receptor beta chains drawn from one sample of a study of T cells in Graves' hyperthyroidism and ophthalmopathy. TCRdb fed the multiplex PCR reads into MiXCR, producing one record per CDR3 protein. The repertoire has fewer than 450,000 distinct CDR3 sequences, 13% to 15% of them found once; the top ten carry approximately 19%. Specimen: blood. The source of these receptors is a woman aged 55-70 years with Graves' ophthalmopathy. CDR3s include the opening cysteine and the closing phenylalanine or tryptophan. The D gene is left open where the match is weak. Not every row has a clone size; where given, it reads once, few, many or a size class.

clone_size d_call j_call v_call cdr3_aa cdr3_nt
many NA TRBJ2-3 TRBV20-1 CSAKSGSLNTQYF TGCAGTGCTAAGAGCGGAAGCCTGAATACGCAGTATTTT
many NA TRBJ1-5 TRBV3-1 CASSQGGEPQHF TGTGCCAGCAGCCAAGGGGGGGAGCCCCAGCATTTT
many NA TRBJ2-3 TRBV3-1 CASSQPEGTQYF TGTGCCAGCAGCCAGCCCGAGGGGACGCAGTATTTT
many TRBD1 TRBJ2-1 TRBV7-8 CASSWPPGQGANEQFF TGTGCCAGCAGCTGGCCCCCGGGACAGGGGGCGAATGAGCAGTTCTTC
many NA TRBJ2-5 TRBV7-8 CASSLAAETQYF TGTGCCAGCAGCTTAGCTGCGGAGACCCAGTACTTC
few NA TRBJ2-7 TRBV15 CATSRDPSYEQYF TGTGCCACCAGCAGAGACCCTAGCTACGAGCAGTACTTC
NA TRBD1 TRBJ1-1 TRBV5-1 CASSSVGTEHTEAFF TGCGCCAGCAGTTCCGTGGGGACAGAACACACTGAAGCTTTCTTT
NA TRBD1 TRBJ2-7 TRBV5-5 CASRGQGNYEQYF TGTGCCAGCCGCGGACAGGGAAACTACGAGCAGTACTTC
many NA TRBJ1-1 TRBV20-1 CSAVSSMNTEAFF TGCAGTGCCGTTTCAAGCATGAACACTGAAGCTTTCTTT
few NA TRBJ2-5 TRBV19 CASSAPYEQTQYF TGTGCCAGTAGTGCGCCCTACGAACAGACCCAGTACTTC
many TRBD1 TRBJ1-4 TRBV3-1 CASSRWDRGEKLFF TGTGCCAGCAGCCGATGGGACAGGGGGGAAAAACTGTTTTTT
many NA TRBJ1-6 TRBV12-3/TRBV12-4 CASQTAVSSYNSPLHF TGTGCCAGCCAGACGGCGGTGAGCTCCTATAATTCACCCCTCCACTTT
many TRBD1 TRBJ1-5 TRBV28 CASSPKDRVSNQPQHF TGTGCCAGCAGTCCCAAGGACAGGGTGAGCAATCAGCCCCAGCATTTT
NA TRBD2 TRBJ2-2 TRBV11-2 CASSLAVAGANTGELFF TGTGCCAGCAGCTTAGCGGTAGCGGGCGCGAACACCGGGGAGCTGTTTTTT
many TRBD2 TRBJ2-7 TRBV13 CASSPLLWEGTDEQYF TGTGCCAGCAGCCCCCTTTTGTGGGAGGGCACGGACGAGCAGTACTTC
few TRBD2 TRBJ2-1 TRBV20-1 CSATSGTSGRPYNEQFF TGCAGTGCTACCTCCGGGACTAGCGGGAGGCCCTACAATGAGCAGTTCTTC
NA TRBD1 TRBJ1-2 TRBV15 CATSRELGRGHGYTF TGTGCCACCAGCAGAGAGTTAGGGAGGGGGCATGGCTACACCTTC